Here is one T cell receptor beta chain with its context. What it binds is unknown. The data were taken from a study of T cell responses to AZD1222 COVID-19 vaccine. The repertoire was sequenced with immunoSEQ multiplex PCR; TCRdb's copy has only in-frame clones and lacks some. Of about 150,000 clones in the sample, about 90% are singletons; the top ten hold about 4%. Germline V gives CDR1 SGDLS, CDR2 YYNGEE. This CDR3 is 15 amino acids long. V was clipped by 0 bases and J by 10 bases; unmatched bases: 8. General study points: Spike-specific TCR breadth and depth both grew after two AZD1222 doses.

The chain carries TRBV9 and TRBJ2-1; 9 bases agree with TRBD2. The sequencing here drew on peripheral blood, taken 28 days after the second AZD1222 dose. The sequence came from an adult who received the AZD1222 COVID-19 vaccine. The DNA for the CDR3 is TGTGCCAGCAGCGTAGGGACTAGCGAAGAGGAGGAGCAGTTCTTC. Protein sequence: CASSVGTSEEEEQFF.